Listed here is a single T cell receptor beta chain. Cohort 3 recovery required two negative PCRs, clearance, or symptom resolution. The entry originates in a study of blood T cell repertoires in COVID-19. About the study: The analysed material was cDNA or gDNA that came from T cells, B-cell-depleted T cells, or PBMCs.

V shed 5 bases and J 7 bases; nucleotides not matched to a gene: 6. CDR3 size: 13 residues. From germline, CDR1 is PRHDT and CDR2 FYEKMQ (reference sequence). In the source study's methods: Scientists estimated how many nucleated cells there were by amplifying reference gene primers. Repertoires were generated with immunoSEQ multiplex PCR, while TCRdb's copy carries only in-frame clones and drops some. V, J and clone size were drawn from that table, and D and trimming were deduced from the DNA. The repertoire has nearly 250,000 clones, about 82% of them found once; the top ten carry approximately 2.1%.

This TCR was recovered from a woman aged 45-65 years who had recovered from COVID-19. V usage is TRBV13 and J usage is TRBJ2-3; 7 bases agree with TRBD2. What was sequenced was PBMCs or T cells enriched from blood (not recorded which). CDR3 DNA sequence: TGTGCCAGCAGCGGGCGGACTAGTCATACGCAGTATTTT. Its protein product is CASSGRTSHTQYF.